A selection of T cell receptor beta chains follows, all from one sample in a study of glioma-infiltrating T cells after dendritic cell vaccination. Sequenced by immunoSEQ multiplex PCR; TCRdb stores in-frame clones only, minus some. The sample contains about 110,000 clones, around 90% of which appear only once. This sample comprised blood, obtained after dendritic cell vaccination. These receptors were obtained from a human donor with glioblastoma. Each CDR3 is given with its conserved first and last residue. Fields, in order: J gene, clone size, V gene, CDR3 protein. Clone size appears in some rows only: once, few, many, or a class for an expanded clone.

>TRBJ2-5|-|TRBV5-1
CASSLDSGRVREQYF
>TRBJ2-7|-|TRBV18
CASSGTGAYEQYF
>TRBJ1-5|once|TRBV18
CASSPGRINQPQHF
>TRBJ1-1|-|TRBV5-1
CASSLEGGPGNTEAFF
>TRBJ1-1|-|TRBV27
CASSPRDRVGTEAFF
>TRBJ2-5|-|TRBV19
CASSISSVETQYF
>TRBJ1-1|-|TRBV7-9
CASSLGQSNTEAFF
>TRBJ2-1|-|TRBV4-1
CASSQAASGRASSYNEQFF
>TRBJ1-4|once|TRBV29-1
CSVTRDRGEKLFF
>TRBJ1-1|once|TRBV30
CACRGGNTEAFF
>TRBJ2-2|-|TRBV5-1
CASSAGFSGTGELFF
>TRBJ2-1|-|TRBV7-9
CASSLLNSAGEQFF
>TRBJ1-3|once|TRBV7-9
CASSLALGGNSGNTIYF
>TRBJ2-3|-|TRBV5-6
CASSLWLAITDTQYF
>TRBJ2-1|-|TRBV30
CAWSGGRANEQFF
>TRBJ1-2|-|TRBV29-1
CSVESYSRGGYTF
>TRBJ1-2|-|TRBV5-4
CASSLAEPSYGYTF
>TRBJ2-5|once|TRBV7-2
CASRSSETGYFGETQYF
>TRBJ2-3|-|TRBV2
CASSPQGTISTDTQYF